The 32 T cell receptor beta chains listed next were all sequenced from one sample in a study of metastatic and nonmetastatic thyroid tumors. All patients reached thyroid surgery having received no treatment beforehand. TCRdb re-called clones from the PCR reads using MiXCR. The table lists 25,000 to 35,000 clones, approximately 15% of them singletons. The sample consisted of blood. These receptors were obtained from a female donor with papillary thyroid cancer or a benign thyroid nodule (not recorded which). Some clones in this sample may be carry-over from other donors' samples.

The sample holds many counts of this clone. The genes are TRBV4-2 and TRBJ1-1; D is uncertain. V was trimmed by 0 bases and J by 0 bases, leaving 11 bases between them. The CDR3 covers 16 residues. The germline V gene has CDR1 LGHNA and CDR2 YNFKEQ. The CDR3 loop reads CASSQDPQAMNTEAFF. DNA for the CDR3: TGTGCCAGCAGCCAAGATCCCCAGGCCATGAACACTGAAGCTTTCTTT.

J is TRBJ1-2 and V is TRBV20-1, with 7 bases that match TRBD1. This CDR3 has 14 residues. Per germline, CDR1 DFQATT and CDR2 SNEGSKA (reference sequence). Trimming at V came to 4 bases and at J to 8 bases, leaving 13 bases not matched to a gene. The CDR3 loop reads CSAIRGGPTDGYTF. For the CDR3, the DNA is TGCAGTGCTATCAGGGGGGGTCCGACGGACGGCTACACCTTC.

This clone was detected many times. This rearrangement joins TRBV11-2 to TRBJ2-1; no reliable D call. The CDR3 consists of 15 residues. V was shortened by 2 bases and J by 5 bases, with 13 bases between the two germline ends. Germline CDR1 is SGHAT and CDR2 is FQNNGV. CDR3 protein: CASSLSWNDHNEQFF. The CDR3 region has the DNA TGTGCCAGCAGCTTATCATGGAACGACCACAATGAGCAGTTCTTC.

Many counts were recorded for this clone. This chain joins TRBV29-1 and TRBJ1-1; D remains unclear. CDR3 length: 14 residues. V was clipped by 0 bases and J by 1 base, with 9 bases between them. Germline values: CDR1 SQVTM, CDR2 ANQGSEA. CDR3 nucleotide sequence: TGCAGCGTTGAAGATCCCATGACGAACACTGAAGCTTTCTTT. Translation: CSVEDPMTNTEAFF.

Many counts were recorded for this clone. V gene TRBV19 combines with J gene TRBJ1-4; 11 bases are a match to TRBD1. Germline V lookup: CDR1 LNHDA, CDR2 SQIVND (reference sequence). After removal of 1 base from V and 8 bases from J, the junction contained 9 bases not matched to a gene. The CDR3 is 17 residues long. CDR3 amino acids: CASSIASSGDRGEKLFF. The CDR3 bases are TGTGCCAGTAGTATAGCAAGTTCGGGGGACAGGGGGGAAAAACTGTTTTTT.

This clone was counted at least ten times. The V gene is TRBV10-3, the J gene TRBJ1-4, with 7 bases lining up with TRBD1. The junction had 4 bases not matched to a gene; V was cut back by 6 bases and J by 3 bases. CDR3 length: 14 residues. Germline CDR1 is ENHRY and CDR2 is SYGVKD. CDR3 nucleotides: TGTGCCATCAGCCAGGGGGGCTCTAATGAAAAACTGTTTTTT. Translated, it gives CAISQGGSNEKLFF.

The V call is TRBV30, the J call TRBJ2-1; perhaps TRBD1 as D (6 bases). The germline CDR1 and CDR2 sequences are GTSNPN and SVGIG (reference sequence). Trimming took 5 bases from V and 7 from J, leaving 6 bases between them. The length of the CDR3 is 10 residues. This chain's CDR3 is CAWGQNEQFF. The CDR3 bases are TGTGCCTGGGGACAGAATGAGCAGTTCTTC.

This clone was recorded at least ten times. The chain uses TRBV19 and TRBJ2-1; D unresolved. The CDR3 spans 12 residues. V was pared by 7 bases and J by 2 bases, with 6 bases between. In germline, CDR1 is LNHDA, CDR2 SQIVND (reference sequence). CDR3 sequence (DNA): TGTGCCAGTACCTCCGCCTACAATGAGCAGTTCTTC. Amino acid sequence: CASTSAYNEQFF.

The gene calls are TRBV4-2 and TRBJ2-7, with unresolved D. V dropped 0 bases and J dropped 0 bases, with 15 bases sitting between them. Germline V gene lookup returns CDR1 LGHNA and CDR2 YNFKEQ. CDR3 size: 17 residues. CDR3 DNA sequence: TGTGCCAGCAGCCAAGATGTAGCTGGCCCTCTCTCCTACGAGCAGTACTTC. Encoded protein: CASSQDVAGPLSYEQYF.

This clone was seen many times. The chain employs TRBV18 and TRBJ1-1; D unresolved. Germline values: CDR1 KGHSH, CDR2 LQKENI. The V end was cut by 3 bases, the J end by 2 bases, with 7 bases between. The CDR3 spans 13 residues. The CDR3 region is CASSPSQNTEAFF. DNA for the CDR3: TGTGCCAGCTCACCCTCTCAAAACACTGAAGCTTTCTTT.

V and J are TRBV20-1 and TRBJ1-5; TRBD1 matches 8 bases. With 0 bases clipped from V and 4 bases from J, the junction kept 11 bases outside the gene matches. This CDR3 has 17 amino acids. The germline V gene has CDR1 DFQATT and CDR2 SNEGSKA (reference sequence). DNA for the CDR3: TGCAGTGCTAGAGATCGAGGACAGGGACTCCCGAATCAGCCCCAGCATTTT. It specifies CSARDRGQGLPNQPQHF.

This clone was recorded many times. The chain carries TRBV9 and TRBJ2-3; 10 bases fit TRBD2. V trimming: 4 bases; J trimming: 4 bases; junction bases outside the gene matches: 6. The CDR3 contains 15 residues. Germline V gene data show CDR1 as SGDLS and CDR2 as YYNGEE. In nucleotides, the CDR3 is TGTGCCAGCAGCCCTAGCGGGAGAGTAGCAGATACGCAGTATTTT. It translates to CASSPSGRVADTQYF.

This clone was detected ten times or more. The rearrangement joins TRBV20-1 to TRBJ2-7; D possibly corresponds to TRBD1 (5 bases). The CDR3 runs 16 residues. Per the germline V gene, CDR1 is DFQATT and CDR2 is SNEGSKA (reference sequence). Trimming stripped 3 bases from V and 0 bases from J, with 18 bases between. The DNA of the CDR3 is TGCAGTGCTAGTCCGTCCGAGACAGTGAGCTCCTACGAGCAGTACTTC. It specifies CSASPSETVSSYEQYF.

This rearrangement joins TRBV24-1 to TRBJ2-7; D gene unclear. Per the germline V gene, CDR1 is KGHDR and CDR2 is SFDVKD. The V end lost 4 bases, the J end lost 6 bases, and 9 bases lay between the germline ends. This CDR3 spans 12 amino acids. DNA for the CDR3: TGTGCCACCAGTGAGTGTGGGTGCGAGCAGTACTTC. It yields the protein CATSECGCEQYF.

V is TRBV20-1 and J is TRBJ2-1; either TRBD1 or TRBD2 may supply D (5 bases each). The germline V gene encodes CDR1 DFQATT and CDR2 SNEGSKA (reference sequence). The CDR3 contains 17 residues. V lost 6 bases, J lost 0 bases, and 21 bases lay in between. CDR3: CSAHDARWGSSYNEQFF. CDR3 in DNA: TGCAGTGCCCACGACGCGCGCTGGGGGAGCTCCTACAATGAGCAGTTCTTC.

This clone has at least ten counts. Other DNA sequences of this sample code for an identical CDR3. This rearrangement joins TRBV20-1 to TRBJ2-4; D is perhaps TRBD2 (6 bases). V lost 3 bases and J 3 bases, leaving 9 bases between the germline ends. From germline, CDR1 is DFQATT and CDR2 SNEGSKA (reference sequence). CDR3 length equals 13 residues. CDR3 coding DNA: TGCAGTGCTAGTAGGGAGGACAAAAACATTCAGTACTTC. It is translated as CSASREDKNIQYF.

To note about this clone: Mismatch with germline at one junction end may stem from a read error. V usage is TRBV3-1 and J usage is TRBJ2-7; D may be TRBD1 or TRBD2 (5 bases each). Germline V gives CDR1 LGHDT, CDR2 YNNKEL (reference sequence). The CDR3 totals 12 residues. CDR3 residues: CASSQDEGPPNF. DNA of the CDR3: TGTGCCAGCAGCCAAGATGAGGGACCCCCGAACTTC.

This clone appeared once. This rearrangement joins TRBV5-1 to TRBJ2-3; D perhaps matches TRBD2 (5 bases). The V gene lost 1 base and the J gene lost 6 bases, with 15 bases spanning the gap. Germline loops: CDR1 SGHRS, CDR2 YFSETQ. The CDR3 sequence is 15 residues long. The CDR3 DNA reads as TGCGCCAGCAGCTTGCGGGAAGGTACTGTTGATACGCAGTATTTT. Its translation is CASSLREGTVDTQYF.

In this sample, this clone turned up many times. This chain uses TRBV27 with TRBJ2-1; perhaps TRBD2 as D (6 bases). The V gene's germline CDR1 is MNHEY and CDR2 SMNVEV (reference sequence). Trimming removed 10 bases from V and 9 bases from J, with 25 bases in between. The length of the CDR3 is 15 residues. This chain's CDR3 is CATGGGVGRTGEQFF. The CDR3 DNA follows: TGTGCCACCGGGGGAGGTGTCGGTCGTACGGGTGAGCAGTTCTTC.

A remark on this clone: A read error may produce the germline difference seen at one junction end. Other nucleotide sequences from this sample produce the same CDR3. DNA for the CDR3: TGTGCCAGCAGACAGGGGGACTATGGCTACACATTC. As protein: CASRQGDYGYTF. The V and J genes are TRBV28 and TRBJ1-2, with TRBD1 matching 8 bases. The CDR3 is 12 residues long. Germline CDR1 MDHEN, CDR2 SYDVKM.

CDR3 loop: CASSPARGQGTPFGFYTF. CDR3 nucleotides: TGCGCCAGCAGCCCAGCGAGGGGACAGGGAACCCCTTTTGGTTTCTACACCTTC. V usage is TRBV5-1 and J usage is TRBJ1-2, with 9 bases lining up with TRBD1. CDR1 is SGHRS, CDR2 YFSETQ, per germline. The CDR3 has 18 amino acids. Trimming removed 4 bases from V and 10 bases from J; junction bases left unmatched: 23.

This clone has at least ten counts. This chain joins TRBV20-1 and TRBJ2-7; no clear D. The CDR3 spans 14 residues. The germline gives CDR1 DFQATT, CDR2 SNEGSKA (reference sequence). Between the trimmed V and J ends, which lost 0 bases and 0 bases, there was a span of 9 bases. The CDR3 loop reads CSAREIQVSYEQYF. The DNA for the CDR3 is TGCAGTGCTAGAGAGATCCAAGTCTCCTACGAGCAGTACTTC.

This clone was observed many times. The genes are TRBV2 and TRBJ2-7; 7 nucleotides match TRBD1. V gave up 3 bases and J gave up 3 bases; unmatched junction bases: 5. The CDR3 consists of 14 residues. Germline V gene lookup returns CDR1 SNHLY and CDR2 FYNNEI. CDR3 nucleotide sequence: TGTGCCAGCAGTGAGGGGGACAGTCGCTACGAGCAGTACTTC. It encodes CASSEGDSRYEQYF.

This clone has at least ten counts. The chain has TRBV2 and TRBJ2-2; TRBD2 is a possible D gene (5 bases). CDR3 length equals 17 residues. Germline V gene sequence: CDR1 SNHLY, CDR2 FYNNEI. The germline V and J ends were trimmed by 3 bases and 6 bases, with 20 bases remaining between them. The CDR3 DNA is TGTGCCAGCAGTGATAGCGTGACTGGGGTTTGGTCCGGGGAGCTGTTTTTT. As protein: CASSDSVTGVWSGELFF.

This clone was detected ten times or more. The gene calls are TRBV15 and TRBJ2-2; the match to TRBD1 covers 7 bases. Germline values: CDR1 LNHNV, CDR2 YYDKDF (reference sequence). The CDR3 spans 17 residues. The V segment lost 3 bases and the J segment 4 bases; nucleotides outside the gene matches: 11. The DNA of the CDR3 is TGTGCCACCAGCAGGTTTCCCGGGACAGCGCTCACCGGGGAGCTGTTTTTT. This codes for CATSRFPGTALTGELFF.

This clone came up many times. V gene TRBV4-1 combines with J gene TRBJ2-3; D is unclear. The V gene's germline CDR1 is MGHRA and CDR2 YSYEKL. Deletions cut 1 base from V and 2 bases from J, with 7 bases between. The CDR3 totals 14 residues. The CDR3, as DNA: TGCGCCAGCAGCCAAGGAGTCTTCACAGATACGCAGTATTTT. Protein product: CASSQGVFTDTQYF.

The chain combines TRBV28 with TRBJ2-7, with a possible D match to TRBD1 (5 bases). Germline values: CDR1 MDHEN, CDR2 SYDVKM. The CDR3 is 14 residues long. V lost 2 bases and J lost 4, with 12 bases in between. CDR3 sequence (DNA): TGTGCCAGCAGTTTAGTGACAGTGGTATACGAGCAGTACTTC. This codes for CASSLVTVVYEQYF.

The sample holds many counts of this clone. The chain carries TRBV19 and TRBJ2-7; no firm D call. CDR1 and CDR2 from the germline V gene are LNHDA and SQIVND (reference sequence). V lost 2 bases, J lost 0 bases, and 5 bases lay in between. The length of the CDR3 is 13 residues. The CDR3 sequence: CASSIRVSYEQYF. For the CDR3, the DNA is TGTGCCAGTAGTATACGGGTCTCCTACGAGCAGTACTTC. The variable domain in full, completed from reference TRBV19 and TRBJ2-7, reads DGGITQSPKYLFRKEGQNVTLSCEQNLNHDAMYWYRQDPGQGLRLIYYSQIVNDFQKGDIAEGYSVSREKKESFPLTVTSAQKNPTAFYLCASSIRVSYEQYFGPGTRLTVT.

This clone has at least ten counts. The rearrangement links TRBV28 to TRBJ1-2, with 7 bases identical to TRBD1. V shed 4 bases, J shed 9 bases, and the junction held 5 bases outside the gene matches. The CDR3 is made up of 12 amino acids. Germline CDR1 is MDHEN and CDR2 is SYDVKM. For the CDR3, the DNA is TGTGCCAGCAGTTCCGGGACAGTTAGCTACACCTTC. It translates to CASSSGTVSYTF.

This clone was observed many times. The CDR3 coding sequence is TGTGCCAGCGATGGGGGGAATCAGCCCCAGCATTTT. It yields the protein CASDGGNQPQHF. The chain has TRBV19 and TRBJ1-5, with D possibly TRBD1 on 5 matching bases. V lost 9 bases, J lost 4 bases, and 10 bases lay in between. This CDR3 has 12 amino acids. CDR1 LNHDA and CDR2 SQIVND come from the germline V gene (reference sequence).

The table lists this clone with many counts. This sequence joins TRBV3-1 and TRBJ1-6, with D unresolved. The V end lost 1 base, the J end lost 0 bases, and 10 bases lay between the germline ends. Germline assignment: CDR1 LGHDT and CDR2 YNNKEL (reference sequence). The CDR3 length is 17 residues. The CDR3 region has the DNA TGTGCCAGCAGCCAAGCCGACATTAGCTCCTATAATTCACCCCTCCACTTT. Its protein is CASSQADISSYNSPLHF.

This clone was seen ten or more times. This chain joins TRBV2 and TRBJ2-1, with 11 bases identical to TRBD2. The germline CDR1 and CDR2 sequences are SNHLY and FYNNEI. The V segment lost 10 bases and the J segment 9 bases; nucleotides outside the gene matches: 5. The CDR3 totals 12 residues. The CDR3 DNA reads as TGTGCCATACTAGCGGGAGTCGGTGAGCAGTTCTTC. This codes for CAILAGVGEQFF.